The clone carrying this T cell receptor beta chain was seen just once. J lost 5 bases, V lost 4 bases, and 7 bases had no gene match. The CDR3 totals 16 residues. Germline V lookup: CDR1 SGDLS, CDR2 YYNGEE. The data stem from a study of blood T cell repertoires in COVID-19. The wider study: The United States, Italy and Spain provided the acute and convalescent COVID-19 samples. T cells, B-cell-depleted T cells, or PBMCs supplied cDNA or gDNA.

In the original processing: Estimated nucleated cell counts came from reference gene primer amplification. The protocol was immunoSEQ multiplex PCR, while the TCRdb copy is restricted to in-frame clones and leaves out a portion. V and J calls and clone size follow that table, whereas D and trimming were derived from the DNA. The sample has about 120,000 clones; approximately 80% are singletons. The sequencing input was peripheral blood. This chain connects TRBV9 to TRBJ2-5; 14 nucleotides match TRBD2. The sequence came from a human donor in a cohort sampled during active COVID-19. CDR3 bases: TGTGCCAGCAGCTTCGGGACTAGCGGGGGTTTGGAGACCCAGTACTTC. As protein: CASSFGTSGGLETQYF.